This TCR beta chain was documented in a study of technical replicates of blood from several donors. This clone was detected once. The CDR3 is 15 residues long. The V end was cut by 2 bases, the J end by 4 bases, with 11 bases between. Germline CDR1 SGHVS, CDR2 FNYEAQ. The assay was immunoSEQ multiplex PCR, and TCRdb's table has in-frame clones only and misses some. The profile covers tens of thousands of clones, with roughly 96% appearing a single time and 0.2% to 0.25% taken by the ten largest. This rearrangement joins TRBV7-6 to TRBJ2-2, with D unclear. The clonotype was recovered from a human donor in good health. The sample taken for sequencing was T cells isolated from PBMCs. The CDR3 DNA sequence: TGTGCCAGCAGCTTACAGAATTCGGGCACCGGGGAGCTGTTTTTT. This translates into CASSLQNSGTGELFF.